Listed below are T cell receptor beta chains from one sample, sequenced in a study of T cell responses to AZD1222 COVID-19 vaccine. Generated by immunoSEQ multiplex PCR, the TCRdb table keeps only in-frame clones and is missing some. The sample includes around 140,000 clones, 90% to 95% of them seen just once. The sequencing used peripheral blood, collected on day 0 of AZD1222 vaccination. Receptors originate from an adult in good health. CDR3s include the opening cysteine and the closing phenylalanine or tryptophan. D genes are given only for firm matches. The listing skips clone size in some rows; elsewhere it reads once, few, many or a size class.

cdr3_nt cdr3_aa clone_size d_call j_call v_call
TGTGCCAGCAGTGCATACAGGGGGAGGGGGGCGAACACTGAAGCTTTCTTT CASSAYRGRGANTEAFF NA TRBD1 TRBJ1-1 TRBV6-1
TGCGCCAGCAGTGAGGTACGGGGGCCGCCTCGTGTGGAACTGTTTTTT CASSEVRGPPRVELFF NA NA TRBJ1-4 TRBV10-1
TGTGCCAGCAGCTCCGGACCGCTTGAGCAGTACTTC CASSSGPLEQYF NA NA TRBJ2-7 TRBV11-3
TGTGCCAGCAGCCCGTGGGTATCTTATGGCTACACCTTC CASSPWVSYGYTF NA NA TRBJ1-2 TRBV6-5
TGTGCCAGCACTAGGGCGGCCACCTACGAGCAGTACTTC CASTRAATYEQYF few NA TRBJ2-7 TRBV27
TGCGCCAGCAGCCCCGAAGCGGGAATAGGTGCAGATACGCAGTATTTT CASSPEAGIGADTQYF NA TRBD2 TRBJ2-3 TRBV5-1
TGCAGTGCTAGTCCCCGCACGGGCGACGGCCCCCAGCATTTT CSASPRTGDGPQHF NA NA TRBJ1-5 TRBV20-1
TGCAGCGTTGATTCCCCCCAAAGGTCAACGCGTGAGACCCAGTACTTC CSVDSPQRSTRETQYF NA NA TRBJ2-5 TRBV29-1
TGTGCCAGCAGCTTGAACAGTAGAACTGAAGCTTTCTTT CASSLNSRTEAFF NA NA TRBJ1-1 TRBV5-6
TGTGCCAGCAGTTACCGGTGGGAGTACAACAATGAGCAGTTCTTC CASSYRWEYNNEQFF NA NA TRBJ2-1 TRBV6-5
TGTGCCAGCAGCCCGCTAACAGGCTACGAGCAGTACTTC CASSPLTGYEQYF NA NA TRBJ2-7 TRBV3-1/TRBV3-2
TGTGCCAGTAAGGGGACAGGGGTCGCTGAAGCTTTCTTT CASKGTGVAEAFF once TRBD1 TRBJ1-1 TRBV19
TGTGCCAGCAGCCCCCCGACAGGACTCTATGGCTACACCTTC CASSPPTGLYGYTF NA NA TRBJ1-2 TRBV11-2
TGTGCCAGCAGTGACCAGGGGGGGTTTATTGACACTGAAGCTTTCTTT CASSDQGGFIDTEAFF NA TRBD1 TRBJ1-1 TRBV6-4
TGTGCCAGCAGTCCGACGAGCGGGAGGGCCAACAATGAGCAGTTCTTC CASSPTSGRANNEQFF NA TRBD2 TRBJ2-1 TRBV27
TGTGCCAGCAGTTCAGGGTCAGGGGGGGTGGAGACCCAGTACTTC CASSSGSGGVETQYF NA NA TRBJ2-5 TRBV7-6
TGTGCCACCAGCAGGGACAGGGGGCAGTTTGAGCAGTACTTC CATSRDRGQFEQYF NA TRBD1 TRBJ2-7 TRBV15
TGTGCCAGCAGTGAATTCCAGGGTGGCTTGGAGACCCAGTACTTC CASSEFQGGLETQYF NA NA TRBJ2-5 TRBV25-1